The 12 T cell receptor beta chains reported below all come from one sample, sequenced in a study of CD8 T cells in Susac syndrome. Roughly 0.45 to 1 ug RNA was reverse transcribed with random hexamers. TCRdb used MiXCR to reprocess the immunoSEQ multiplex PCR reads, holding one entry per CDR3 protein. The profile covers 150,000 to 200,000 distinct CDR3 sequences, with 85% to 95% appearing a single time and 0.1% taken by the ten largest. Source material: CD4+ T cells from PBMCs. Receptors were obtained from a human donor in good health.

V is TRBV18 and J is TRBJ2-2; 7 nucleotides line up with TRBD1. CDR1 KGHSH and CDR2 LQKENI come from the germline V gene. The CDR3 loop spans 15 amino acids. The ends lost 4 bases at V and 7 bases at J; junction bases unmatched: 9. This CDR3 is CASSREEGAVGELFF. The CDR3 DNA is TGTGCCAGCTCACGGGAAGAGGGGGCTGTCGGGGAGCTGTTTTTT.

The chain joins TRBV7-3 to TRBJ2-2; 9 bases fit TRBD1. CDR1 and CDR2 (germline): SGHTA, FQGTGA. This CDR3 comprises 14 residues. Trimming took 6 bases from V and 6 from J; bases not matched to a gene: 5. The CDR3 is CASRQTGGPGELFF. CDR3 nucleotide sequence: TGTGCCAGCAGACAAACAGGGGGCCCCGGGGAGCTGTTTTTT.

The chain combines TRBV21-1 with TRBJ2-4; the table's D call TRBD2 went unverified against the DNA. TRBV21-1 constitutes a pseudogene. This CDR3 has 22 residues. The CDR3 DNA sequence: TGTGCCAGCAGCAAAAGCTTAGGAAGGCGGGACGGACGATATGCGGCCAAAAACATTCAGTACTTC. Protein sequence: CASSKSLGRRDGRYAAKNIQYF.

The chain employs TRBV9 and TRBJ2-3; D unclear. The CDR3 has 15 amino acids. Per the germline V gene, CDR1 is SGDLS and CDR2 is YYNGEE. Trimming removed 4 bases from V and 0 bases from J, with 12 bases in between. Here the CDR3 reads CASSPLSSSTDTQYF. CDR3 coding DNA: TGTGCCAGCAGCCCCCTATCCTCTAGCACAGATACGCAGTATTTT.

The chain employs TRBV29-1 and TRBJ1-2; D is perhaps TRBD1 (5 bases). The CDR3 covers 12 residues. The germline CDR1 and CDR2 sequences are SQVTM and ANQGSEA. Trimming pared 3 bases from V and 4 bases from J, leaving 9 bases between. The CDR3 loop is CSVDWQGYGYTF. CDR3 bases: TGCAGCGTTGACTGGCAGGGCTATGGCTACACCTTC.

The chain uses TRBV25-1 and TRBJ1-4; D unresolved. With 3 bases removed from V and 2 bases from J, the gap between germline ends came to 7 bases. Germline values: CDR1 MGHDK, CDR2 SYGVNS. This CDR3 is 14 amino acids long. The CDR3 DNA sequence: TGTGCCAGCAGTGACCCCGGGACTAATGAAAAACTGTTTTTT. It encodes CASSDPGTNEKLFF.

This chain links TRBV12-3 or TRBV12-4 with TRBJ2-7, with TRBD1 as a possible D gene (6 bases). The CDR3 length is 14 residues. V was shortened by 4 bases and J by 2 bases, with 12 bases between the two germline ends. CDR3 nucleotide sequence: TGTGCCAGCAGTTCTGGGGGCCTGCCCTACGAGCAGTACTTC. Translating it yields CASSSGGLPYEQYF.

The rearrangement joins TRBV28 to TRBJ1-4; D ambiguous. Germline V gene sequence: CDR1 MDHEN, CDR2 SYDVKM. V was clipped by 6 bases and J by 4 bases, with 12 bases between them. This CDR3 contains 14 residues. CDR3 coding DNA: TGTGCCAGCAGGGAAGGACGGATTAATGAAAAACTGTTTTTT. It yields the protein CASREGRINEKLFF.

CDR3 in amino acids: CASSEPRLAGAGTDTQYF. DNA for the CDR3: TGTGCCAGTAGCGAACCCCGGCTAGCGGGTGCTGGCACAGATACGCAGTATTTT. This chain joins TRBV19 and TRBJ2-3; 8 nucleotides align to TRBD2. The ends lost 6 bases at V and 1 base at J; junction bases unmatched: 15. Germline V lookup: CDR1 LNHDA, CDR2 SQIVND (reference sequence). The CDR3 has 18 amino acids.

This chain connects TRBV29-1 to TRBJ1-1, with D hard to call. V lost 8 bases and J 0 bases, leaving 10 bases between the germline ends. Germline loops: CDR1 SQVTM, CDR2 ANQGSEA. The CDR3 contains 12 residues. The CDR3 is CSTGRVNTEAFF. The CDR3, as DNA: TGCAGCACCGGTAGGGTGAACACTGAAGCTTTCTTT.

The rearrangement links TRBV28 to TRBJ2-1; TRBD1 matches at 8 bases. The CDR3 has 17 amino acids. After removal of 3 bases from V and 8 bases from J, the junction contained 15 bases not matched to a gene. The V gene's germline CDR1 is MDHEN and CDR2 SYDVKM. In DNA, the CDR3 is TGTGCCAGCAGTTTGGGACAGGAGGTACAGGTTTTCGATGAGCAGTTCTTC. Translation gives CASSLGQEVQVFDEQFF. Supplemented by reference TRBV28 and TRBJ2-1, the full variable domain reads DVKVTQSSRYLVKRTGEKVFLECVQDMDHENMFWYRQDPGLGLRLIYFSYDVKMKEKGDIPEGYSVSREKKERFSLILESASTNQTSMYLCASSLGQEVQVFDEQFFGPGTRLTVL.

V usage is TRBV28 and J usage is TRBJ2-7; a possible D gene is TRBD1 (5 bases). Germline CDR1 reads MDHEN; CDR2 reads SYDVKM. There are 17 residues in the CDR3. V was clipped by 1 base and J by 7 bases, with 23 bases between them. DNA for the CDR3: TGTGCCAGCAGTTTATCTCCGGCGGCTCAGGGAAGAAGGGAGCAGTACGTC. Translated: CASSLSPAAQGRREQYV.